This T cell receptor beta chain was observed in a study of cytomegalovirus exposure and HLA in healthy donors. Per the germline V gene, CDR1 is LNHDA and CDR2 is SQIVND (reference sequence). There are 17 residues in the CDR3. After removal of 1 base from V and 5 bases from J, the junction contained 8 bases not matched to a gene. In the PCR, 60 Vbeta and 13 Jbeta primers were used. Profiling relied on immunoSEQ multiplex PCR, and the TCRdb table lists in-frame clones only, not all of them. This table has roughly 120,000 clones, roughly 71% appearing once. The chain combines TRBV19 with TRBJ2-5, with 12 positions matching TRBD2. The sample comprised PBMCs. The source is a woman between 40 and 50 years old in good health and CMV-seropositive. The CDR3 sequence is CASSIVGLAGGSETQYF. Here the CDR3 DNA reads TGTGCCAGTAGTATAGTTGGCCTAGCGGGGGGGTCGGAGACCCAGTACTTC.